These 12 T cell receptor beta chains were all obtained from the same sample, sequenced in a study of early stage breast cancer tumors. Sequencing was performed with immunoSEQ multiplex PCR; in TCRdb, only in-frame clones are kept and a portion is missing. Among about 31,000 clones listed, approximately 70% were seen once. Input material: blood. Receptors originate from a middle-aged person with breast cancer.

The gene calls are TRBV6-5 and TRBJ2-2, with a tentative D call TRBD1 (5 bases). Germline CDR1 and CDR2: MNHEY and SVGAGI. This CDR3 comprises 16 residues. Trimming took off 2 bases at V and 2 bases at J, with 12 bases between the two ends. This CDR3 reads CASSYTGGVNTGELFF. The CDR3 DNA reads TGTGCCAGCAGTTACACAGGTGGGGTCAACACCGGGGAGCTGTTTTTT.

The rearrangement joins TRBV11-3 to TRBJ2-5, with 11 bases lining up with TRBD1. This CDR3 has 17 amino acids. CDR1 is SGHNT and CDR2 is YENEEA in the germline V gene. V dropped 5 bases and J dropped 2; count of bases not matched to a gene: 10. CDR3 DNA sequence: TGTGCCAGCAGCCGCGGGACAGGGGGGTTTGGGCAAGAGACCCAGTACTTC. This sequence encodes CASSRGTGGFGQETQYF.

This chain links TRBV2 with TRBJ1-1; D not certain. The CDR3 totals 13 residues. The germline V gene encodes CDR1 SNHLY and CDR2 FYNNEI. V was pared by 7 bases and J by 8 bases, with 17 bases between. This chain's CDR3 is CASILNGQNEAFF. The CDR3, as DNA: TGTGCCAGCATCCTCAACGGGCAGAACGAAGCTTTCTTT. The whole variable domain, filled in from reference TRBV2 and TRBJ1-1, reads EPEVTQTPSHQVTQMGQEVILRCVPISNHLYFYWYRQILGQKVEFLVSFYNNEISEKSEIFDDQFSVERPDGSNFTLKIRSTKLEDSAMYFCASILNGQNEAFFGQGTRLTVV.

The V gene is TRBV27, the J gene TRBJ2-3; possible D gene TRBD2, 6 bases. The V and J ends lost 4 bases and 4 bases respectively, with 21 bases between them. Germline V gene data show CDR1 as MNHEY and CDR2 as SMNVEV (reference sequence). CDR3 length equals 17 residues. The chain's CDR3 is CASSSLLFGAGPDTQYF. In DNA, the CDR3 is TGTGCCAGCAGTTCGTTACTGTTCGGAGCGGGCCCAGATACGCAGTATTTT.

The genes are TRBV5-6 and TRBJ2-2; the D is unclear. The V end lost 2 bases, the J end lost 8 bases, and 10 bases lay between the germline ends. The CDR3 is made up of 13 amino acids. CDR1 is SGHDT, CDR2 YYEEEE, per germline. The CDR3 protein is CASSFLAGGELFF. Written as DNA, the CDR3 is TGTGCCAGCAGCTTCTTGGCTGGAGGGGAGCTGTTTTTT.

The chain has TRBV10-3 and TRBJ2-7, with D tentatively TRBD1 (6 bases). The length of the CDR3 is 14 residues. Trimming removed 0 bases from V and 4 bases from J, with 10 bases in between. CDR1 is ENHRY, CDR2 SYGVKD, per germline. As DNA, the CDR3 is TGTGCCATCAGTGAGTCCTTGGACAGTTACGAGCAGTACTTC. It specifies CAISESLDSYEQYF.

The gene calls are TRBV5-8 and TRBJ1-2; D is unclear. The CDR3 is 14 residues long. CDR1 SGHTS and CDR2 YDEGEE come from the germline V gene. Trimming stripped 0 bases from V and 4 bases from J, with 10 bases between. The CDR3 DNA follows: TGTGCCAGCAGCTTGGCCGGGCGCGGCTATGGCTACACCTTC. The encoded protein is CASSLAGRGYGYTF.

This rearrangement joins TRBV4-1 to TRBJ1-3, with a possible D match to TRBD1 (5 bases). Germline assignment: CDR1 MGHRA and CDR2 YSYEKL. The CDR3 loop spans 14 amino acids. Trimming removed 1 base from V and 5 bases from J, with 9 bases in between. The CDR3 here is CASSQGAGRNTIYF. For the CDR3, the DNA is TGCGCCAGCAGCCAAGGGGCAGGGAGAAACACCATATATTTT.

The V gene is TRBV9, the J gene TRBJ2-2, with 8 bases identical to TRBD2. The V and J ends lost 3 bases and 4 bases, in that order; junction bases with no gene match: 8. CDR1 and CDR2 (germline): SGDLS, YYNGEE. The CDR3 has 16 amino acids. CDR3 nucleotides: TGTGCCAGCAGCGCCGGCGGGACTAGAGGCACCGGGGAGCTGTTTTTT. Its protein product is CASSAGGTRGTGELFF.

V gene TRBV19 combines with J gene TRBJ1-5; tentative D call: TRBD1 (5 bases). The CDR3 loop spans 15 amino acids. V lost 5 bases, J lost 0 bases, and 11 bases lay in between. In germline, CDR1 is LNHDA, CDR2 SQIVND (reference sequence). The CDR3 region is CASSGGQLSNQPQHF. For the CDR3, the DNA is TGTGCCAGTAGTGGTGGACAACTTAGCAATCAGCCCCAGCATTTT. Full variable domain (outside the CDR3, taken from reference TRBV19 and TRBJ1-5): DGGITQSPKYLFRKEGQNVTLSCEQNLNHDAMYWYRQDPGQGLRLIYYSQIVNDFQKGDIAEGYSVSREKKESFPLTVTSAQKNPTAFYLCASSGGQLSNQPQHFGDGTRLSIL.

The chain joins TRBV4-3 to TRBJ2-7, with 8 bases matching TRBD2. This CDR3 spans 14 amino acids. Germline CDR1 LGHNA, CDR2 YSLEER. J gave up 1 base and V 4 bases, and 3 bases lay outside the gene matches. In DNA form, the CDR3 reads TGCGCCAGCAGCCCGGGACTAGGTTCCTACGAGCAGTACTTC. Translated: CASSPGLGSYEQYF.

V gene TRBV28 combines with J gene TRBJ2-7; tentatively, D is TRBD1 or TRBD2 (6 bases each). Germline V gives CDR1 MDHEN, CDR2 SYDVKM. CDR3 length: 15 amino acids. Trimming left V 7 bases short and J 2 bases short, with 18 bases between. The CDR3, as DNA: TGTGCCAGCAACAACCCGGCAGGGGAGGCCTACGAGCAGTACTTC. Encoded protein: CASNNPAGEAYEQYF.